These 8 T cell receptor beta chains were all obtained from the same sample, sequenced in a study of blood T cell repertoires in COVID-19. Some clones are missing from TCRdb's copy, which holds only in-frame ones; the method was immunoSEQ multiplex PCR. This table holds some 220,000 clones, roughly 87% found once. Sequences were obtained from peripheral blood. All receptors derive from a woman younger than 35 who had recovered from COVID-19.

In this sample, this clone turned up once. The chain carries TRBV11-2 and TRBJ2-1; 11 nucleotides match TRBD2. This CDR3 is built from 14 residues. V was pared by 7 bases and J by 4 bases, with 3 bases of the junction left unmatched. CDR1 is SGHAT, CDR2 FQNNGV, per germline. The DNA of the CDR3 is TGTGCCAGCATCCCTAGCGGGAGGTACAATGAGCAGTTCTTC. It encodes CASIPSGRYNEQFF.

J is TRBJ2-5 and V is TRBV11-2; TRBD2 aligns across 8 bases. Per the germline V gene, CDR1 is SGHAT and CDR2 is FQNNGV. V was pared by 6 bases and J by 4 bases, with 4 bases of the junction left unmatched. The CDR3 extends over 13 amino acids. Written as DNA, the CDR3 is TGTGCCAGCAGACCAGCGGGGGCAGAGACCCAGTACTTC. It is translated as CASRPAGAETQYF.

The genes are TRBV9 and TRBJ2-5, with TRBD2 identical over 7 bases. The CDR3 contains 15 residues. Trimming cost V 0 bases and J 1 base; bases outside gene matches: 3. CDR1 is SGDLS and CDR2 is YYNGEE in the germline V gene. CDR3 nucleotide sequence: TGTGCCAGCAGCGTAGCTGGCGGGAGCCAAGAGACCCAGTACTTC. The encoded protein is CASSVAGGSQETQYF.

The chain recombines TRBV15 with TRBJ1-1; D gene uncertain. Germline V gene lookup returns CDR1 LNHNV and CDR2 YYDKDF (reference sequence). The ends were cut back, 5 bases at V and 2 bases at J, with 6 bases in the middle. This CDR3 region has 12 residues. As DNA, the CDR3 is TGTGCCACCAGCCGTCGTAACACTGAAGCTTTCTTT. This sequence encodes CATSRRNTEAFF. The whole variable domain, remainder taken from reference TRBV15 and TRBJ1-1, is DAMVIQNPRYQVTQFGKPVTLSCSQTLNHNVMYWYQQKSSQAPKLLFHYYDKDFNNEADTPDNFQSRRPNTSFCFLDIRSPGLGDTAMYLCATSRRNTEAFFGQGTRLTVV.

This chain connects TRBV28 to TRBJ1-5, with a possible D match to TRBD1 (6 bases). V was clipped by 5 bases and J by 7 bases, with 15 bases between them. The CDR3 is made up of 14 amino acids. CDR1 and CDR2 (germline): MDHEN, SYDVKM. The CDR3 here is CASSLKTGTQPQHF. In DNA, the CDR3 is TGTGCCAGCAGTCTGAAAACAGGGACCCAGCCCCAGCATTTT.

The chain carries TRBV2 and TRBJ1-1; TRBD1 matches 8 bases. V gave up 7 bases and J gave up 2 bases; unmatched junction bases: 6. The CDR3 has 14 amino acids. CDR1 SNHLY and CDR2 FYNNEI come from the germline V gene. The CDR3 DNA is TGTGCCAGCAAATTAGGACAGGGCAACACTGAAGCTTTCTTT. This gives the protein CASKLGQGNTEAFF.

The chain has TRBV10-2 and TRBJ1-5; D is uncertain. This CDR3 region has 13 residues. Germline lookup yields CDR1 WSHSY and CDR2 SAAADI. The V end was cut by 3 bases, the J end by 3 bases, with 6 bases between. In DNA form, the CDR3 reads TGCGCCAGCAGTGAATCTAACAATCAGCCCCAGCATTTT. Its protein is CASSESNNQPQHF.

In its sample, this clone was seen a few times. The V and J genes are TRBV15 and TRBJ1-2; D is unresolved. This CDR3 contains 11 residues. Germline V lookup: CDR1 LNHNV, CDR2 YYDKDF (reference sequence). With 0 bases removed from V and 10 bases from J, the gap between germline ends came to 6 bases. The CDR3 region is CATSRDRDYTF. The CDR3 bases are TGTGCCACCAGCAGAGATCGGGACTACACCTTC.